This TCR beta chain was observed in a study of response to subunit inactivated influenza vaccine. Trimming pared 6 bases from V and 0 bases from J, leaving 14 bases between. This CDR3 has 15 residues. Germline V CDR1 and CDR2: DFQATT, SNEGSKA (reference sequence). Only a few counts were recorded for this clonotype. TCRdb ran MiXCR on the RT-PCR reads and lists one entry per CDR3 protein. The table shows around 750,000 distinct CDR3 sequences, with 21% occurring only once. The sample consisted of PBMCs from blood, taken approximately 5 days after vaccination. The sequence derives from a man between 50 and 59 years old who received an inactivated influenza vaccine. This chain links TRBV20-1 with TRBJ2-2; no clear D gene. CDR3: CSAREMDANTGELFF. CDR3 nucleotides: TGCAGTGCACGAGAGATGGACGCGAACACCGGGGAGCTGTTTTTT.